This section outlines one T cell receptor beta chain sequence together with its context. This table comes from immunoSEQ multiplex PCR, and its TCRdb copy is limited to in-frame clones, with some not included. The sample gives some 220,000 clones, over 90% of which show up once; more than 0.8% is in the top ten. Germline V lookup: CDR1 MNHEY, CDR2 SVGEGT. V lost 2 bases and J 4 bases, leaving 11 bases between the germline ends. The CDR3 runs 14 residues. The source of the sample is a study of blood T cell repertoires in COVID-19. Overall study context: Sources were T cells, B-cell-depleted T cells, or PBMCs; the material itself was cDNA or gDNA.

This clonotype was sampled from a man aged 25 to 40 with COVID-19, enrolled during active disease. Sequenced sample: peripheral blood. This chain links TRBV6-2 or TRBV6-3 with TRBJ1-1; the D gene is possibly TRBD1 (5 bases). The CDR3 DNA is TGTGCCAGCAGTTACCAGGGTTCGGCCACTGAAGCTTTCTTT. Encoded protein: CASSYQGSATEAFF.